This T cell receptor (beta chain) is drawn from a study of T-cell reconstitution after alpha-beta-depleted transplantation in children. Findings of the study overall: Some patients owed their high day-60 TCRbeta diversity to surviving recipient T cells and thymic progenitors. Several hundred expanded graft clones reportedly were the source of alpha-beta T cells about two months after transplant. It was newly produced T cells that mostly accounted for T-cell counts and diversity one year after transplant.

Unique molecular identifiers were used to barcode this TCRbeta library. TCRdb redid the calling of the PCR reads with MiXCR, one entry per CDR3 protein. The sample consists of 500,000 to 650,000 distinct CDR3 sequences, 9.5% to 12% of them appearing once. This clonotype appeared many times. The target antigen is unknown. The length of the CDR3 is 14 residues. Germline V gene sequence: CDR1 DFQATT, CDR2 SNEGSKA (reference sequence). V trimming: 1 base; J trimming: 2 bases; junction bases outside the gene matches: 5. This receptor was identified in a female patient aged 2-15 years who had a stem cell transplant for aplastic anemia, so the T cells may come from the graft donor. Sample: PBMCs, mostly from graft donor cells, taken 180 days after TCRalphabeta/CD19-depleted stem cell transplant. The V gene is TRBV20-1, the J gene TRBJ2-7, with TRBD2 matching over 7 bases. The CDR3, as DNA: TGCAGTGCTAGAGTCGGGACTACCACCTACGAGCAGTACTTC. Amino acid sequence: CSARVGTTTYEQYF.